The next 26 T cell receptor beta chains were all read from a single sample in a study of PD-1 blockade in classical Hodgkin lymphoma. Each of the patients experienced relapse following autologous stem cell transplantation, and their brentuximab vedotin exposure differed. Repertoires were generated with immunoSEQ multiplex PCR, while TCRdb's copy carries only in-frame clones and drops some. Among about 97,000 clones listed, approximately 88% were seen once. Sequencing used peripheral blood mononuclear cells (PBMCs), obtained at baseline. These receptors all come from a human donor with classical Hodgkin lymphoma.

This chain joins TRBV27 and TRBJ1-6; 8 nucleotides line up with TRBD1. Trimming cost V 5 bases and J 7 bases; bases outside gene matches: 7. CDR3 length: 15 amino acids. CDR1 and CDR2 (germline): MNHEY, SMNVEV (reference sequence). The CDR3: CASSGGTGTNSPLHF. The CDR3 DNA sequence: TGTGCCAGCAGTGGGGGGACAGGAACAAATTCACCCCTCCACTTT.

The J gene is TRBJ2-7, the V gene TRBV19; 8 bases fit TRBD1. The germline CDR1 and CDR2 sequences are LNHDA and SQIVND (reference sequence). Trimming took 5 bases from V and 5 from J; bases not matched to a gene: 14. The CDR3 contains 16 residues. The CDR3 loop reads CASSSHPRGRFHEQYF. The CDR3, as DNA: TGTGCCAGTAGTTCCCACCCCAGGGGGCGCTTCCACGAGCAGTACTTC.

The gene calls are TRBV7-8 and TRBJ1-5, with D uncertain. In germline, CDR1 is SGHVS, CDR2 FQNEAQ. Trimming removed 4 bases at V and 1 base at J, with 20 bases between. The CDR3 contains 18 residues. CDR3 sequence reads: CASSSLLGSPQSNQPQHF. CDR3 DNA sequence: TGTGCCAGCAGCTCACTGTTAGGCAGCCCGCAGAGCAATCAGCCCCAGCATTTT. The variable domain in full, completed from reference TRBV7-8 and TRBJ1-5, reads GAGVSQSPRYKVAKRGQDVALRCDPISGHVSLFWYQQALGQGPEFLTYFQNEAQLDKSGLPSDRFFAERPEGSVSTLKIQRTQQEDSAVYLCASSSLLGSPQSNQPQHFGDGTRLSIL.

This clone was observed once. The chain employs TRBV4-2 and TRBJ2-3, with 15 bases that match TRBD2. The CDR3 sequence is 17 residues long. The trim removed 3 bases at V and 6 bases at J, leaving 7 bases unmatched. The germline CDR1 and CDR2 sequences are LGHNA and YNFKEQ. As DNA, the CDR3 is TGTGCCAGCAGCCAGGACGGGACTAGCGGGAGGTCTGATACGCAGTATTTT. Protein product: CASSQDGTSGRSDTQYF.

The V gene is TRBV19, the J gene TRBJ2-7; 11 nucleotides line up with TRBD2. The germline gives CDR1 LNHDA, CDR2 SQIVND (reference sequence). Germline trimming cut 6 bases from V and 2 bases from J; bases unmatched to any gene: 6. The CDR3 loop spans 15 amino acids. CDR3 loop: CASRTTSGRAYEQYF. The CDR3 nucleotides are TGTGCCAGTAGAACTACTAGCGGGAGAGCCTACGAGCAGTACTTC. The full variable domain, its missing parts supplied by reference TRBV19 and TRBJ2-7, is DGGITQSPKYLFRKEGQNVTLSCEQNLNHDAMYWYRQDPGQGLRLIYYSQIVNDFQKGDIAEGYSVSREKKESFPLTVTSAQKNPTAFYLCASRTTSGRAYEQYFGPGTRLTVT.

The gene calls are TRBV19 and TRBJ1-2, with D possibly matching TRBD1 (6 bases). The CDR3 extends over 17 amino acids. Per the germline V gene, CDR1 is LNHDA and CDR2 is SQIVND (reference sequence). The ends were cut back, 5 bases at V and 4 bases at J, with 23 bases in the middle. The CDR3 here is CASSALASGGSSYGYTF. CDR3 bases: TGTGCCAGTAGTGCCCTAGCTTCGGGGGGCTCGTCCTATGGCTACACCTTC.

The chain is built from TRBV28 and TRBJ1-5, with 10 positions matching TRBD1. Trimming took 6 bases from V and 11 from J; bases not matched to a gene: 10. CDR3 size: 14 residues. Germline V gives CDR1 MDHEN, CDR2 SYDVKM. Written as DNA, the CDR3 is TGTGCCAGCAGCAGGACAGGGGGTCCATGGACCCAGCATTTT. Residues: CASSRTGGPWTQHF.

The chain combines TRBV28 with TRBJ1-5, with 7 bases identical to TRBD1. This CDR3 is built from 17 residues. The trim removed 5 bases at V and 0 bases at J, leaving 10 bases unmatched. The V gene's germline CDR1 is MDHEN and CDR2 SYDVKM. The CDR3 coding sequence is TGTGCCAGCAGTCCAGGGGGTGAGAGCTATAGCAATCAGCCCCAGCATTTT. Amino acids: CASSPGGESYSNQPQHF.

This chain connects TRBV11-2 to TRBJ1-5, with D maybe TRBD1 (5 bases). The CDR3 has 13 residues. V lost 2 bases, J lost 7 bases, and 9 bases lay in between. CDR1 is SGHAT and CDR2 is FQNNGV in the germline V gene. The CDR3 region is CASSLFEGQPQHF. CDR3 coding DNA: TGTGCCAGCAGCTTATTCGAGGGGCAGCCCCAGCATTTT.

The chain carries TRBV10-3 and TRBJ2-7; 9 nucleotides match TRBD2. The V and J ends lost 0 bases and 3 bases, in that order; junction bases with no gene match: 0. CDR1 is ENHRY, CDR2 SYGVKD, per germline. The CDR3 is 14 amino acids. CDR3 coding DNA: TGTGCCATCAGTGAGTCTAGCGGGAGCTACGAGCAGTACTTC. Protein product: CAISESSGSYEQYF.

The CDR3 bases are TGTGCCAGCAGCTTTCCCAGACAGGGAGAGGACTATGGCTACACCTTC. Protein product: CASSFPRQGEDYGYTF. This chain joins TRBV7-9 and TRBJ1-2, with 7 bases fitting TRBD1. Germline CDR1 is SEHNR and CDR2 is FQNEAQ (reference sequence). The CDR3 length is 16 residues. J was trimmed by 3 bases and V by 3 bases; bases with no gene match: 10.

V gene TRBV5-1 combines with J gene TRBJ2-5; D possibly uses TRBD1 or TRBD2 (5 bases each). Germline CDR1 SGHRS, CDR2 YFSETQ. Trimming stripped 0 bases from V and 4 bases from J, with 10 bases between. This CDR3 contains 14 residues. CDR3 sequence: CASSLAPGRETQYF. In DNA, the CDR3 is TGCGCCAGCAGCTTGGCCCCAGGGAGAGAGACCCAGTACTTC.

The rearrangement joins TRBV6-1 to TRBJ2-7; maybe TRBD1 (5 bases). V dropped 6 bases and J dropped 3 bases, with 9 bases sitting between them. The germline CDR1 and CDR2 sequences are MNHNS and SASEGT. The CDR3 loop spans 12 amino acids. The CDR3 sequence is CASRTDLYEQYF. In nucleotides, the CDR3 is TGTGCCAGCAGGACAGACCTCTACGAGCAGTACTTC.

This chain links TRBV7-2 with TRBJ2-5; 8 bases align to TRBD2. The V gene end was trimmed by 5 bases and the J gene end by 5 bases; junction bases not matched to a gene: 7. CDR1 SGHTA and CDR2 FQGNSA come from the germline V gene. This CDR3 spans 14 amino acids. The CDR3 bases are TGTGCCAGCAGCCTAAGCGGGAGCGGGGAGACCCAGTACTTC. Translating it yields CASSLSGSGETQYF.

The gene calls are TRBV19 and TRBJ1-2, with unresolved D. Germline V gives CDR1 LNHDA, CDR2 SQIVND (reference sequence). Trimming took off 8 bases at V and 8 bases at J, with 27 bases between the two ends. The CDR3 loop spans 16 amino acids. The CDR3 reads CASRTSRPVGFNGYTF. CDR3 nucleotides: TGTGCCAGTCGTACCTCCCGCCCAGTGGGGTTCAACGGCTACACCTTC.

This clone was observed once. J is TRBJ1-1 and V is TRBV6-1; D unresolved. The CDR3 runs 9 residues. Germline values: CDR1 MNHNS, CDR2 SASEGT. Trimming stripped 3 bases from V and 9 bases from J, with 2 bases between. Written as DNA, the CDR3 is TGTGCCAGCAGTGACCAAGCTTTCTTT. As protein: CASSDQAFF.

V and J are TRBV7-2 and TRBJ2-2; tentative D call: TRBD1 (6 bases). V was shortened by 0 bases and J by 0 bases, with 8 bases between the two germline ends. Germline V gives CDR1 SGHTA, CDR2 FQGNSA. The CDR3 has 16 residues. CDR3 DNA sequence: TGTGCCAGCAGCTTAGCCCAGGGGACGAACACCGGGGAGCTGTTTTTT. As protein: CASSLAQGTNTGELFF.

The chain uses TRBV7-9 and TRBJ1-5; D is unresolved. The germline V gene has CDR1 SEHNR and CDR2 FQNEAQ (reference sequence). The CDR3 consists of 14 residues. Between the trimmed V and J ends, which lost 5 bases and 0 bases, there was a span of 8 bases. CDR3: CASSAQNSNQPQHF. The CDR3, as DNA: TGTGCCAGCAGCGCACAAAATAGCAATCAGCCCCAGCATTTT. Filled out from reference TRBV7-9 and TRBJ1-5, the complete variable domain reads DTGVSQNPRHKITKRGQNVTFRCDPISEHNRLYWYRQTLGQGPEFLTYFQNEAQLEKSRLLSDRFSAERPKGSFSTLEIQRTEQGDSAMYLCASSAQNSNQPQHFGDGTRLSIL.

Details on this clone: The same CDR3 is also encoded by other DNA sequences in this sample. The CDR3 sequence: CASSKEGWVGNEQFF. DNA for the CDR3: TGTGCCAGCAGTAAAGAGGGTTGGGTCGGCAATGAGCAGTTCTTC. The J gene is TRBJ2-1, the V gene TRBV6-1; D perhaps matches TRBD2 (5 bases). Germline V gives CDR1 MNHNS, CDR2 SASEGT. The V end lost 5 bases, the J end lost 6 bases, and 17 bases lay between the germline ends. This CDR3 is 15 amino acids long.

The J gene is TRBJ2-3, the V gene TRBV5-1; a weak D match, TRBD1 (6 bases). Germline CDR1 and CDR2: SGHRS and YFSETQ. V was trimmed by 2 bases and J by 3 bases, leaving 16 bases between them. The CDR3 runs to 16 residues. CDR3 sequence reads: CASSFDMTGITDTQYF. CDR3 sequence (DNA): TGCGCCAGCAGCTTCGACATGACAGGAATAACAGATACGCAGTATTTT. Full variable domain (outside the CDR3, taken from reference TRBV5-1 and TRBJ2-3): KAGVTQTPRYLIKTRGQQVTLSCSPISGHRSVSWYQQTPGQGLQFLFEYFSETQRNKGNFPGRFSGRQFSNSRSEMNVSTLELGDSALYLCASSFDMTGITDTQYFGPGTRLTVL.

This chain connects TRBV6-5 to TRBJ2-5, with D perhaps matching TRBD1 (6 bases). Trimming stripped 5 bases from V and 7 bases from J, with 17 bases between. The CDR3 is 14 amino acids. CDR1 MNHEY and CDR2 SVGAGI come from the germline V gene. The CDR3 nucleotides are TGTGCCAGCAGTCCGGACAGTTCGCGGCGGACCCAGTACTTC. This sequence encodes CASSPDSSRRTQYF.

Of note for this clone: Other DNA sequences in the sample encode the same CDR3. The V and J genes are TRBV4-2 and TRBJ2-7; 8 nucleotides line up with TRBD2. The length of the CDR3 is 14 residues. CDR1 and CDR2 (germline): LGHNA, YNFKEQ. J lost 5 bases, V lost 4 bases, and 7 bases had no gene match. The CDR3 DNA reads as TGTGCCAGCAGCCCGACGGGGGGGCGGGACGAGCAGTACTTC. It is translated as CASSPTGGRDEQYF.

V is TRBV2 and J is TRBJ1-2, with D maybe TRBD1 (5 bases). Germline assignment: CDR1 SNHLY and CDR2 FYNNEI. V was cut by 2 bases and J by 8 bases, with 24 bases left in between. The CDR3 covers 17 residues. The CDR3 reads CASSEFGVGAGRSGYTF. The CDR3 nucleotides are TGTGCCAGCAGTGAATTTGGGGTTGGGGCAGGGCGAAGCGGCTACACCTTC.

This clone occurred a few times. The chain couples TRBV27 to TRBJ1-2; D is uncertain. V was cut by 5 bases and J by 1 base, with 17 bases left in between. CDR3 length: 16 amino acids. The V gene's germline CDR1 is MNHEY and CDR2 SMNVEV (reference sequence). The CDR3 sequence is CASSEDGGPLNYGYTF. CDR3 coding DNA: TGTGCCAGCAGTGAGGACGGAGGTCCCCTTAACTATGGCTACACCTTC.

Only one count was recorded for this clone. In DNA, the CDR3 is TGTGCCAGCAGCTTAGCGTGGGGAGAGACCCAGTACTTC. Protein sequence: CASSLAWGETQYF. The rearrangement joins TRBV7-6 to TRBJ2-5; D remains ambiguous. The CDR3 loop spans 13 amino acids. Between the trimmed V and J ends, which lost 0 bases and 4 bases, there was a span of 6 bases. Germline CDR1 and CDR2: SGHVS and FNYEAQ. The entire variable domain, with the rest obtained from reference TRBV7-6 and TRBJ2-5, is as follows: GAGVSQSPRYKVTKRGQDVALRCDPISGHVSLYWYRQALGQGPEFLTYFNYEAQQDKSGLPNDRFSAERPEGSISTLTIQRTEQRDSAMYRCASSLAWGETQYFGPGTRLLVL.

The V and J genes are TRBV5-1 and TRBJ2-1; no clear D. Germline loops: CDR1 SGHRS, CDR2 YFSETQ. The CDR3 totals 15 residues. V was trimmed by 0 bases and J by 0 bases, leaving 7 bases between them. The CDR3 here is CASSLEGYSYNEQFF. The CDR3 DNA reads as TGCGCCAGCAGCTTGGAGGGCTACTCCTACAATGAGCAGTTCTTC.